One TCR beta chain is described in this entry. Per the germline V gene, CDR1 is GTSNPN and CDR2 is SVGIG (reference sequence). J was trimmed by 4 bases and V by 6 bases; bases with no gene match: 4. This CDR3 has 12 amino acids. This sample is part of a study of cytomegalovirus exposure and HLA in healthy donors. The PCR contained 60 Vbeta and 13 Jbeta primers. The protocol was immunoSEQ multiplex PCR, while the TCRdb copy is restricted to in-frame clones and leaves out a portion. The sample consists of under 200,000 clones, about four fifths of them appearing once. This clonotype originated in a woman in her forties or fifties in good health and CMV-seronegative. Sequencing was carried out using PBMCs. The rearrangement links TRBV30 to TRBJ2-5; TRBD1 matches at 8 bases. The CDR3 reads CACRDRIETQYF. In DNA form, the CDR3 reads TGTGCCTGCCGGGACAGGATAGAGACCCAGTACTTC.